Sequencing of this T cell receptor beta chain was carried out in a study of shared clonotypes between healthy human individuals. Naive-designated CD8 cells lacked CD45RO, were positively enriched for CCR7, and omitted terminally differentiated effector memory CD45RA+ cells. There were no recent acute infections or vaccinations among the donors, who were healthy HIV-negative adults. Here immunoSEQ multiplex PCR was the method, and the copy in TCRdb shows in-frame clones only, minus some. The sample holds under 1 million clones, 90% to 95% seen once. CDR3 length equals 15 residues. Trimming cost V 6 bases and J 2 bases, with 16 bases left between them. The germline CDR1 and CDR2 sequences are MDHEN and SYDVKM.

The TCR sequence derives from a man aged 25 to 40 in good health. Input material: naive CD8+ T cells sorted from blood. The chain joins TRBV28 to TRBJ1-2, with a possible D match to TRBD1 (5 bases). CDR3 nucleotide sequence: TGTGCCAGCAGCCCCACCGGGACTTCAAACTATGGCTACACCTTC. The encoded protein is CASSPTGTSNYGYTF.